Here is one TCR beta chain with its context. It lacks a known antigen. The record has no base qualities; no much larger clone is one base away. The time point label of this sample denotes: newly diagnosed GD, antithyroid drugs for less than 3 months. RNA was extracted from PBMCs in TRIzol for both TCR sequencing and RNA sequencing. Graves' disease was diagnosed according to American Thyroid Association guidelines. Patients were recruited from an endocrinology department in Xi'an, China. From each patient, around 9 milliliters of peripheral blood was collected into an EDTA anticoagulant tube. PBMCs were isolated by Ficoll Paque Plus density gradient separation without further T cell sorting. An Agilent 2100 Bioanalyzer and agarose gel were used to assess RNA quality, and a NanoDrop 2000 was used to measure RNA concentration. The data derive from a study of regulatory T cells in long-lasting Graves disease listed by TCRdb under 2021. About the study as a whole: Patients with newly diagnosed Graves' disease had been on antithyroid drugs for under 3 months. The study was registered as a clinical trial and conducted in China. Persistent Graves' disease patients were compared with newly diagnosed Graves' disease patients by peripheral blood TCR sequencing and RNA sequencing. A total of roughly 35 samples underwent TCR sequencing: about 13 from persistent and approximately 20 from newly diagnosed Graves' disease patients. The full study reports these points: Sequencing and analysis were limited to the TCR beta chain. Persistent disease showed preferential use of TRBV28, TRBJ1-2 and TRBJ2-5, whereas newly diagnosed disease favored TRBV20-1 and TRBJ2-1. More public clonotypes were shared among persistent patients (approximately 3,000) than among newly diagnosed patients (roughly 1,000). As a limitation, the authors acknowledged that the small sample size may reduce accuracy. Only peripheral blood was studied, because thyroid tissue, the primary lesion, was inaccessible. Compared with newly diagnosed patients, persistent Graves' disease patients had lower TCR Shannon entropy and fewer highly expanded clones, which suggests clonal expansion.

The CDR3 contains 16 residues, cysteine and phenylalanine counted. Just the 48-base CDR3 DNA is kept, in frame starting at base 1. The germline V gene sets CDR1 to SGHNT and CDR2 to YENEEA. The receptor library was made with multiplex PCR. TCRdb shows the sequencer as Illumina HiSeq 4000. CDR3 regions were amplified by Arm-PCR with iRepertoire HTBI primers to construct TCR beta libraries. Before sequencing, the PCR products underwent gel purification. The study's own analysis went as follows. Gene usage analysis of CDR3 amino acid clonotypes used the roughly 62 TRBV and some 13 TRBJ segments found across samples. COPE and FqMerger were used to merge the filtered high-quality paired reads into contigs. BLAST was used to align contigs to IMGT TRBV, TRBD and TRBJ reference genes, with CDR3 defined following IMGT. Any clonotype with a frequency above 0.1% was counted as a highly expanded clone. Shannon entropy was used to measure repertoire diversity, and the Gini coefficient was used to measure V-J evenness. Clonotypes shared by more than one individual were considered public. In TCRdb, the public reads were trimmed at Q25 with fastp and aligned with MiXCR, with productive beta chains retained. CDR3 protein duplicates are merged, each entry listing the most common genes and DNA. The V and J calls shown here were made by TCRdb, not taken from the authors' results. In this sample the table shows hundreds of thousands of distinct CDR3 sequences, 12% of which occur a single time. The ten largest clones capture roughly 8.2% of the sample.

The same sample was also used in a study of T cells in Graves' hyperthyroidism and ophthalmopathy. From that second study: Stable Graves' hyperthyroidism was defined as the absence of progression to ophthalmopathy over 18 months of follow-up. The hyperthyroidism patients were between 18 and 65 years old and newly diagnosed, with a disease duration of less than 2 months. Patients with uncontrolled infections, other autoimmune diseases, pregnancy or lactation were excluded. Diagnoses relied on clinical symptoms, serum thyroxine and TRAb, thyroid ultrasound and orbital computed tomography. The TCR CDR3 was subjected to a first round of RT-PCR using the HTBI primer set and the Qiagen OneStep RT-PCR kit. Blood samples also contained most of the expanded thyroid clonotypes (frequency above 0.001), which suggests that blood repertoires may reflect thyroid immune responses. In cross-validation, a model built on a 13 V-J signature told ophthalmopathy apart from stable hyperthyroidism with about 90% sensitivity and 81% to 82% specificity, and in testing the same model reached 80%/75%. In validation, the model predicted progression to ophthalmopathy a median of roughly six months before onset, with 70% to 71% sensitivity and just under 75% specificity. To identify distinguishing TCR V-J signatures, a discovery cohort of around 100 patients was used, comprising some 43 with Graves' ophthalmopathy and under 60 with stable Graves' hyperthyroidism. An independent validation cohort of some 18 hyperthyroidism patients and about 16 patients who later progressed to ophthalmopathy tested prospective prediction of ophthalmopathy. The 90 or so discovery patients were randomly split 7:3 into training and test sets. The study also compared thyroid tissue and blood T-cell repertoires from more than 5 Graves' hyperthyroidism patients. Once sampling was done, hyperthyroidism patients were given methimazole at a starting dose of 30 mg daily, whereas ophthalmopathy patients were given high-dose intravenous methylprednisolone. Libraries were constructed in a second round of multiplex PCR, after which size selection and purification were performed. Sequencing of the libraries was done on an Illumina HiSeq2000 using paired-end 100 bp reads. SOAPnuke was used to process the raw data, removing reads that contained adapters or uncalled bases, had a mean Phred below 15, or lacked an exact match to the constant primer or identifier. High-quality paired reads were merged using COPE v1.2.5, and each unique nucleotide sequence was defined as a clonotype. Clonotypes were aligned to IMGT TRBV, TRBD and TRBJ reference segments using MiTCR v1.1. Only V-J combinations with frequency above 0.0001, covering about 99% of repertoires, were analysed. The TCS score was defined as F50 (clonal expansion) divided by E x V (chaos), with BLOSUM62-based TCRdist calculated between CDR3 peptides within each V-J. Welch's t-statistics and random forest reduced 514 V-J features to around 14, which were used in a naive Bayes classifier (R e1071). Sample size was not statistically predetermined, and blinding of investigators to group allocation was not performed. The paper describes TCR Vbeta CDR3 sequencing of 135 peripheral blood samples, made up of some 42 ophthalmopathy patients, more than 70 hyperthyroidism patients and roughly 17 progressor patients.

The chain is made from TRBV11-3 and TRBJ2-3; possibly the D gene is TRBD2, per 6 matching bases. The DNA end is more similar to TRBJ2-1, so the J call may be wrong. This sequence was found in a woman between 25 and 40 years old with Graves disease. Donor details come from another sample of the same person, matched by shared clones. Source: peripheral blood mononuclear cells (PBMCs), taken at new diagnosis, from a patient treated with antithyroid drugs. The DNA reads TGTGCCAGCAGCCTCCGGCGGGGACCCAGCTTGATGGAGCAGTTCTTC. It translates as CASSLRRGPSLMEQFF.